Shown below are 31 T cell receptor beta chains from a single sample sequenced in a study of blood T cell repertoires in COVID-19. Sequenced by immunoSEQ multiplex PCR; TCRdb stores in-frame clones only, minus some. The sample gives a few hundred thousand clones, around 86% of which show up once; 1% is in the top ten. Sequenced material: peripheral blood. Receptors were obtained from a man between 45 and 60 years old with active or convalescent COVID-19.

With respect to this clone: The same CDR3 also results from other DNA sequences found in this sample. CDR3 in amino acids: CASSEAGGESNQPQHF. DNA of the CDR3: TGTGCCAGCAGTGAGGCAGGTGGTGAAAGCAATCAGCCCCAGCATTTT. This chain connects TRBV2 to TRBJ1-5; D is unresolved. The CDR3 is 16 amino acids. The germline gives CDR1 SNHLY, CDR2 FYNNEI. V dropped 3 bases and J dropped 1 base, with 13 bases sitting between them.

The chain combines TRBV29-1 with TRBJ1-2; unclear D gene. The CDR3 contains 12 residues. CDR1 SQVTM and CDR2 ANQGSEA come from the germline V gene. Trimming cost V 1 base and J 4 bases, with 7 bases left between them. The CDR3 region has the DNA TGCAGCGTTGAAGGAAACACCTATGGCTACACCTTC. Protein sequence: CSVEGNTYGYTF. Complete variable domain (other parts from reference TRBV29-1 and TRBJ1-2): SAVISQKPSRDICQRGTSLTIQCQVDSQVTMMFWYRQQPGQSLTLIATANQGSEATYESGFVIDKFPISRPNLTFSTLTVSNMSPEDSSIYLCSVEGNTYGYTFGSGTRLTVV.

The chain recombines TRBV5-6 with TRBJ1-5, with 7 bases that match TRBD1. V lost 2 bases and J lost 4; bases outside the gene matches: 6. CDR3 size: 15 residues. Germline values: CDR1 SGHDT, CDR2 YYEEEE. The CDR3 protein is CASSLQGFSNQPQHF. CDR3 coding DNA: TGTGCCAGCAGCTTACAGGGGTTCAGTAATCAGCCCCAGCATTTT. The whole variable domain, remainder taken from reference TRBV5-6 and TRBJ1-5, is DAGVTQSPTHLIKTRGQQVTLRCSPKSGHDTVSWYQQALGQGPQFIFQYYEEEERQRGNFPDRFSGHQFPNYSSELNVNALLLGDSALYLCASSLQGFSNQPQHFGDGTRLSIL.

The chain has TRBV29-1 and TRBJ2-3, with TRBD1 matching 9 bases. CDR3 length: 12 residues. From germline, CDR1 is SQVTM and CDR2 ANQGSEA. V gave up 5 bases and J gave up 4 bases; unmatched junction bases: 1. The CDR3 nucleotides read TGCAGCGTTAGACAGGGGGCAGATACGCAGTATTTT. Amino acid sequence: CSVRQGADTQYF.

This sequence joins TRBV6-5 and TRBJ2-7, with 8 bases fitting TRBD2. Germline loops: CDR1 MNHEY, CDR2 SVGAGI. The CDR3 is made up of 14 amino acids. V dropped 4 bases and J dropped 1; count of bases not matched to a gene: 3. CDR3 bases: TGTGCCAGCAGTTGGACTAGCCCATCCTACGAGCAGTACTTC. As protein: CASSWTSPSYEQYF.

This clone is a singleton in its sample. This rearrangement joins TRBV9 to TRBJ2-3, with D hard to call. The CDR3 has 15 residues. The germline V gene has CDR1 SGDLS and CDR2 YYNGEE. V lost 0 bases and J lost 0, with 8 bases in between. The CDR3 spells CASSVGLGSTDTQYF. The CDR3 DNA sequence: TGTGCCAGCAGCGTAGGTCTAGGCAGCACAGATACGCAGTATTTT.

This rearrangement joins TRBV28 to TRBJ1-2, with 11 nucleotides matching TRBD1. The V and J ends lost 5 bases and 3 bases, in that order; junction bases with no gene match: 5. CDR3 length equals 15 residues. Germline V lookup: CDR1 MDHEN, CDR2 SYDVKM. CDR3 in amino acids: CASSTGQGDYYGYTF. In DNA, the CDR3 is TGTGCCAGCAGTACGGGACAGGGGGATTACTATGGCTACACCTTC.

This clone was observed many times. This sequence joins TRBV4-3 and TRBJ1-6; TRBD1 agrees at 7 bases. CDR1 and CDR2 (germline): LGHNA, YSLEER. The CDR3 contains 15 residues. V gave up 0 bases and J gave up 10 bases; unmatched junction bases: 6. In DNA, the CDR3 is TGCGCCAGCAGCCAAGAGTTCAGGGGGGACTCACCCCTCCACTTT. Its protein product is CASSQEFRGDSPLHF.

The CDR3 DNA is TGTGCCAGCAGTGAAGAGACAGGGCAAAGAGCTTTCTTT. It encodes CASSEETGQRAFF. The V and J genes are TRBV2 and TRBJ1-1; 7 bases map to TRBD1. The ends lost 1 base at V and 10 bases at J; junction bases unmatched: 6. The CDR3 contains 13 residues. The germline V gene has CDR1 SNHLY and CDR2 FYNNEI.

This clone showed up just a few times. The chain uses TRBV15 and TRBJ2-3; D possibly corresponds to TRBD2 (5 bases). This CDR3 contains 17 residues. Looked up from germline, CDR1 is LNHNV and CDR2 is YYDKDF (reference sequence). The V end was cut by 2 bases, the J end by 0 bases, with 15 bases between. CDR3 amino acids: CATSRRKRASSTDTQYF. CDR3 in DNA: TGTGCCACCAGCAGACGGAAGAGGGCTTCTAGCACAGATACGCAGTATTTT.

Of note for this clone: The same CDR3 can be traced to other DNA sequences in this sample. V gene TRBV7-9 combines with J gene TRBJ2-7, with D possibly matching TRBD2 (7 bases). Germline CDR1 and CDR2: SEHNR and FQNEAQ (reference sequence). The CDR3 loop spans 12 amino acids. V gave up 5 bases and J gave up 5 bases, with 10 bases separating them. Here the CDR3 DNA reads TGTGCCAGCAGCCGAGGGGGGGACGAGCAGTACTTC. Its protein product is CASSRGGDEQYF.

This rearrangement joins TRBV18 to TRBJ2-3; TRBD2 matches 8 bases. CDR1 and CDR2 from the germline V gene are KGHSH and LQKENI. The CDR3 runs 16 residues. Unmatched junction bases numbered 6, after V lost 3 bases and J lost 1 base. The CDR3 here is CASSPASGRGTDTQYF. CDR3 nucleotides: TGTGCCAGCTCACCGGCCAGCGGGAGAGGCACAGATACGCAGTATTTT. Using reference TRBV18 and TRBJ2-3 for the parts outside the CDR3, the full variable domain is NAGVMQNPRHLVRRRGQEARLRCSPMKGHSHVYWYRQLPEEGLKFMVYLQKENIIDESGMPKERFSAEFPKEGPSILRIQQVVRGDSAAYFCASSPASGRGTDTQYFGPGTRLTVL.

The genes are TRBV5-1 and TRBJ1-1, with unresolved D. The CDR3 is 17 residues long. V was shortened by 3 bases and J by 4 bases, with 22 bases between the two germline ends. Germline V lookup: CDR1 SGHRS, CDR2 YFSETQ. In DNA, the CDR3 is TGCGCCAGCAGCTCCAACACAGCAGGCCCAGAGGGCACTGAAGCTTTCTTT. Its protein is CASSSNTAGPEGTEAFF. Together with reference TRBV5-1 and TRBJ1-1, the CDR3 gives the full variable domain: KAGVTQTPRYLIKTRGQQVTLSCSPISGHRSVSWYQQTPGQGLQFLFEYFSETQRNKGNFPGRFSGRQFSNSRSEMNVSTLELGDSALYLCASSSNTAGPEGTEAFFGQGTRLTVV.

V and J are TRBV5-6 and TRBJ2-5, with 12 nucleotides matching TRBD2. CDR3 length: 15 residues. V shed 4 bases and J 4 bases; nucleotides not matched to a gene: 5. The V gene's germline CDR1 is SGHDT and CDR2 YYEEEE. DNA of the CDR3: TGTGCCAGCAGCCTTAAACTAGCGGGAGGAGAGACCCAGTACTTC. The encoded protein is CASSLKLAGGETQYF.

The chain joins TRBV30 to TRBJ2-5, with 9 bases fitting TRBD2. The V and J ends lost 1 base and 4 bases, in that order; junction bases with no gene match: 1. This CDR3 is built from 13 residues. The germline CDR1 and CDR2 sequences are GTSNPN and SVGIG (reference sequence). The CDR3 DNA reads TGTGCCTGGAGTGAACTAGCGGGAGAGACCCAGTACTTC. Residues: CAWSELAGETQYF.

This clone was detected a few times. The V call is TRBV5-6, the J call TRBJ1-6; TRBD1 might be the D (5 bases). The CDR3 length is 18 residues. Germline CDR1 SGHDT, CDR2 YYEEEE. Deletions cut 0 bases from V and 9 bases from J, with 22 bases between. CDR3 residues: CASSLDGGTVVMGSPLHF. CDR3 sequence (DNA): TGTGCCAGCAGCTTGGATGGAGGGACTGTCGTGATGGGTTCACCCCTCCACTTT.

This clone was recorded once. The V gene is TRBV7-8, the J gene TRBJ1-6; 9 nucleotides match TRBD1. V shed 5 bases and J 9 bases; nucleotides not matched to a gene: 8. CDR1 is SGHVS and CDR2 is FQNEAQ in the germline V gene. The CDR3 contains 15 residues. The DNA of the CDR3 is TGTGCCAGCAGCCCTGGACAGGGGATGCGTTCACCCCTCCACTTT. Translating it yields CASSPGQGMRSPLHF.

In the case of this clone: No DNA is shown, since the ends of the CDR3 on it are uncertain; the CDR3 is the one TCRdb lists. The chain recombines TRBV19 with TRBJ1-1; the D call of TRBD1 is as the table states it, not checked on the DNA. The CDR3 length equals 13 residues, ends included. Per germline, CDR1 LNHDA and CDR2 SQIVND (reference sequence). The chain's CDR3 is CASSILAATEAFF.

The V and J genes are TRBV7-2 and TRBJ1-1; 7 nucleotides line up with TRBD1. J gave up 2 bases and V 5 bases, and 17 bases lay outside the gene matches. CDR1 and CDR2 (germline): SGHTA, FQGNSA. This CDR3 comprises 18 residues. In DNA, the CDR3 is TGTGCCAGCAGCCCATACCCTTTAGGGGACAGACCAAACACTGAAGCTTTCTTT. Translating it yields CASSPYPLGDRPNTEAFF.

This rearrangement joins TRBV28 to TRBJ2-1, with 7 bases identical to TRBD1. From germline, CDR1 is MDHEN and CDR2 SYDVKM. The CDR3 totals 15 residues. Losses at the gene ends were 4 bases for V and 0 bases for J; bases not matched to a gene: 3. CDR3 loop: CASSSTGTSYNEQFF. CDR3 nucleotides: TGTGCCAGCAGTTCGACAGGGACCTCCTACAATGAGCAGTTCTTC.

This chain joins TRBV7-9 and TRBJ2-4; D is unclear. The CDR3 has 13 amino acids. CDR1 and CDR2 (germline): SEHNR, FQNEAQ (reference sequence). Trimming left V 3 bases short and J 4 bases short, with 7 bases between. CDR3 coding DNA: TGTGCCAGCAGCTTGATCGGTAAAAACATTCAGTACTTC. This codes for CASSLIGKNIQYF.

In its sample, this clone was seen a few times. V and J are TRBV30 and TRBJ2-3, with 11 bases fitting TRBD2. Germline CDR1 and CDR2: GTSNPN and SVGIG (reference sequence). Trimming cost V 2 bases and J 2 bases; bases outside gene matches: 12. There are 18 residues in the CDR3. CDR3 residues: CAWSPQGGTSGYTDTQYF. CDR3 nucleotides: TGTGCCTGGAGTCCCCAGGGGGGGACTAGCGGATACACAGATACGCAGTATTTT.

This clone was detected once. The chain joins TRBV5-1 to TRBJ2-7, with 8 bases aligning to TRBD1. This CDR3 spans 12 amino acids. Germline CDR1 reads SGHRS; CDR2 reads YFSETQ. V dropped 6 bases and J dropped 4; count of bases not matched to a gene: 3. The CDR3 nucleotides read TGCGCCAGCACAGGGGGCGGGTACGAGCAGTACTTC. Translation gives CASTGGGYEQYF. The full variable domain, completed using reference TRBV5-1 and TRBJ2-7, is KAGVTQTPRYLIKTRGQQVTLSCSPISGHRSVSWYQQTPGQGLQFLFEYFSETQRNKGNFPGRFSGRQFSNSRSEMNVSTLELGDSALYLCASTGGGYEQYFGPGTRLTVT.

In DNA, the CDR3 is TGTGCCAGCAGTTCCAGGGGTAAGGCTAATGAAAAACTGTTTTTT. The encoded protein is CASSSRGKANEKLFF. This chain joins TRBV25-1 and TRBJ1-4, with a possible D match to TRBD1 (6 bases). V lost 5 bases, J lost 3 bases, and 13 bases lay in between. The CDR3 is made up of 15 amino acids. From germline, CDR1 is MGHDK and CDR2 SYGVNS. Full variable domain (missing parts from reference TRBV25-1 and TRBJ1-4): EADIYQTPRYLVIGTGKKITLECSQTMGHDKMYWYQQDPGMELHLIHYSYGVNSTEKGDLSSESTVSRIRTEHFPLTLESARPSHTSQYLCASSSRGKANEKLFFGSGTQLSVL.

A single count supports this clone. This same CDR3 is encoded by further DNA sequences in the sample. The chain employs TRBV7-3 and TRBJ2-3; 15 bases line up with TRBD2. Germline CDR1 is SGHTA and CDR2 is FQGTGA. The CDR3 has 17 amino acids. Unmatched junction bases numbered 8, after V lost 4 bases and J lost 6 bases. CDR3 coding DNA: TGTGCCAGCAGCTCCGGACTAGCGGGGGGGCGGAGGGATACGCAGTATTTT. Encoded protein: CASSSGLAGGRRDTQYF. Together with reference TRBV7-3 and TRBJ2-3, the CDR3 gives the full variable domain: GAGVSQTPSNKVTEKGKYVELRCDPISGHTALYWYRQSLGQGPEFLIYFQGTGAADDSGLPNDRFFAVRPEGSVSTLKIQRTERGDSAVYLCASSSGLAGGRRDTQYFGPGTRLTVL.

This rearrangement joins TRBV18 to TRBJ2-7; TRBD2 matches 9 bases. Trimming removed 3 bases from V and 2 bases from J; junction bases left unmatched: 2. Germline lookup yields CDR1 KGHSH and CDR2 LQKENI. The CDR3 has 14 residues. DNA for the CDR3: TGTGCCAGCTCACCGGGACTAGCCACCTACGAGCAGTACTTC. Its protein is CASSPGLATYEQYF.

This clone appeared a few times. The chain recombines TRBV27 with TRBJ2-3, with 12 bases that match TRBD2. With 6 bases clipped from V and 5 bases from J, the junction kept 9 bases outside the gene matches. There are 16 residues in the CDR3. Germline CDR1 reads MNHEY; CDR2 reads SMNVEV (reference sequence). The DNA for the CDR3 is TGTGCCAGCAGACCCACGACTAGCGGGGGCAGAGATACGCAGTATTTT. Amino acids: CASRPTTSGGRDTQYF.

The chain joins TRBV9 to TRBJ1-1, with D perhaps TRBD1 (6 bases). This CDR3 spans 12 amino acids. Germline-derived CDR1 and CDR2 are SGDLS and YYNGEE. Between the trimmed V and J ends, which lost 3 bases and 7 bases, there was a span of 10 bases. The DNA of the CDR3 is TGTGCCAGCAGCGCCTCAGGGGATGAAGCTTTCTTT. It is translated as CASSASGDEAFF.

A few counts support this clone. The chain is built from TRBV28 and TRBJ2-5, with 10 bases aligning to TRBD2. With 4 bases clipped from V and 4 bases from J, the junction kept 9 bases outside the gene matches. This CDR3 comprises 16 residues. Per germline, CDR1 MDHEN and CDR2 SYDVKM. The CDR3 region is CASSSSVAGGRETQYF. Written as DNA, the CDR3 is TGTGCCAGCAGTTCCTCTGTAGCGGGAGGCCGAGAGACCCAGTACTTC.

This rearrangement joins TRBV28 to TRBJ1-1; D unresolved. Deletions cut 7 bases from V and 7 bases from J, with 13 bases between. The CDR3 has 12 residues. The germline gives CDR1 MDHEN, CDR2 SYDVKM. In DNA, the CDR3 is TGTGCCAGCATAGGAACGGAGCATGAAGCTTTCTTT. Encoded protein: CASIGTEHEAFF.

CDR3 DNA sequence: TGTGCCAGTAGTACTACAGGGGGCGGATATAAGCAGTACTTC. Translating gives CASSTTGGGYKQYF. The chain employs TRBV19 and TRBJ2-7; 9 nucleotides align to TRBD1. V was pared by 4 bases and J by 8 bases, with 9 bases of the junction left unmatched. Per germline, CDR1 LNHDA and CDR2 SQIVND (reference sequence). The CDR3 runs 14 residues. Drawing the rest from reference TRBV19 and TRBJ2-7, the complete variable domain is DGGITQSPKYLFRKEGQNVTLSCEQNLNHDAMYWYRQDPGQGLRLIYYSQIVNDFQKGDIAEGYSVSREKKESFPLTVTSAQKNPTAFYLCASSTTGGGYKQYFGPGTRLTVT.